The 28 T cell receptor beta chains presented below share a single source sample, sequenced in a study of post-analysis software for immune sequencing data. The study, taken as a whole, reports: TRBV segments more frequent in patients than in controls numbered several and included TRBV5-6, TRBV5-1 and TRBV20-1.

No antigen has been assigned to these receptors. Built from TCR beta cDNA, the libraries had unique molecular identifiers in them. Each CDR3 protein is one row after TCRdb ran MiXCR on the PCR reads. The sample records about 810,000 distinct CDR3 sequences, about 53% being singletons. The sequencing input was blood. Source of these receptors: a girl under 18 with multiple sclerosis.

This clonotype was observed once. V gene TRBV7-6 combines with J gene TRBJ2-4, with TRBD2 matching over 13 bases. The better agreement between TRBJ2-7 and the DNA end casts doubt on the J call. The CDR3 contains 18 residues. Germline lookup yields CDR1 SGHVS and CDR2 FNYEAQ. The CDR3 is CASSLRPPTSGGSNEQYF. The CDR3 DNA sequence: TGTGCCAGCAGCCTCCGACCCCCGACTAGCGGGGGGAGCAACGAGCAGTACTTC.

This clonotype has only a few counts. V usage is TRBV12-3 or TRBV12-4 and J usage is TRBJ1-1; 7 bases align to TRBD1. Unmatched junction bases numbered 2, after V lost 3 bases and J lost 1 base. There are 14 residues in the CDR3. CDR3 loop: CASSFQGENTEAFF. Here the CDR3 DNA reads TGTGCCAGCAGTTTTCAGGGGGAGAACACTGAAGCTTTCTTT.

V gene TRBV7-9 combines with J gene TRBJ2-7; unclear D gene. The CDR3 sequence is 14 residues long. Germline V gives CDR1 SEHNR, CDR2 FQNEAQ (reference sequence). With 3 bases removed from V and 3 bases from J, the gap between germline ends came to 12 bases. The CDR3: CASSLGTYDYEQYF. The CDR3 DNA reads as TGTGCCAGCAGCTTGGGAACGTACGACTACGAGCAGTACTTC.

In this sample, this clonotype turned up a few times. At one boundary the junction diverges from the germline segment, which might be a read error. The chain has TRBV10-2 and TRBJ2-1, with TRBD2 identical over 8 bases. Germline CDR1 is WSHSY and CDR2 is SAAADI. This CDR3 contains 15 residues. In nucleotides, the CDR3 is TGCGCCAGTAGTGATAGTAGCGGGATAAACAATGAGCAGTTCTTC. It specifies CASSDSSGINNEQFF.

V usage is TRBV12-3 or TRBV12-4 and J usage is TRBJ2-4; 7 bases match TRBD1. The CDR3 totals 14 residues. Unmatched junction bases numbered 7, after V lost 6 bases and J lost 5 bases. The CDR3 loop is CASRLQGFQNIQYF. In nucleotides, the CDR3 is TGTGCCAGCAGACTACAGGGGTTCCAAAACATTCAGTACTTC.

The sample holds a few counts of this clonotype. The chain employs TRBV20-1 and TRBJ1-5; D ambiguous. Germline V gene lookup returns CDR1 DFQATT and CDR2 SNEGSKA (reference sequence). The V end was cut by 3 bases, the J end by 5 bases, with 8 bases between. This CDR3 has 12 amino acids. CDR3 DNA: TGCAGTGCTAGTTCCGGTGATCAGCCCCAGCATTTT. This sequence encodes CSASSGDQPQHF.

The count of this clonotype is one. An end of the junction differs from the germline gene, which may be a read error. The chain's CDR3 is CASSQIGTGNTGELFF. As DNA, the CDR3 is TGTGCTAGCAGCCAGATAGGGACAGGGAACACCGGGGAGCTGTTTTTT. The V gene is TRBV7-7, the J gene TRBJ2-2; the match to TRBD1 covers 8 bases. Looked up from germline, CDR1 is SSHAT and CDR2 is FNYEAQ (reference sequence). The CDR3 length is 16 residues.

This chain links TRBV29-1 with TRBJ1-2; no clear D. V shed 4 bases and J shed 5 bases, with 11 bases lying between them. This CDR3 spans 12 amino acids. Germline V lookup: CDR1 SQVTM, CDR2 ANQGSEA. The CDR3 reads CSVVHRLYGYTF. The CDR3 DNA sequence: TGCAGCGTTGTACATCGCCTGTATGGCTACACCTTC.

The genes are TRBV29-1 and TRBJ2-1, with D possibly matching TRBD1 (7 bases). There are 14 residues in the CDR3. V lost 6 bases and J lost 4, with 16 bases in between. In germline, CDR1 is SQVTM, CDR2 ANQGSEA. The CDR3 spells CSVEGGQLYNEQFF. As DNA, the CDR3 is TGCAGCGTGGAGGGGGGACAGTTATACAATGAGCAGTTCTTC.

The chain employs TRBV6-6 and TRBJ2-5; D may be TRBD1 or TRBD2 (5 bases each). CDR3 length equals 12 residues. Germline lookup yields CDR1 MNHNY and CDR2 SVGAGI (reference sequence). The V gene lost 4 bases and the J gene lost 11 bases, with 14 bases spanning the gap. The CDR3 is CASSWDREMQYF. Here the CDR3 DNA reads TGTGCCAGCAGTTGGGACCGAGAGATGCAGTACTTC.

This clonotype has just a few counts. The CDR3 DNA reads TGCAGCGTCGGGACAGGGATCGCCGATGGCTACACCTTC. Encoded protein: CSVGTGIADGYTF. The chain links TRBV29-1 to TRBJ1-2, with 9 bases aligning to TRBD1. In germline, CDR1 is SQVTM, CDR2 ANQGSEA. CDR3 length equals 13 residues. J lost 6 bases, V lost 6 bases, and 8 bases had no gene match.

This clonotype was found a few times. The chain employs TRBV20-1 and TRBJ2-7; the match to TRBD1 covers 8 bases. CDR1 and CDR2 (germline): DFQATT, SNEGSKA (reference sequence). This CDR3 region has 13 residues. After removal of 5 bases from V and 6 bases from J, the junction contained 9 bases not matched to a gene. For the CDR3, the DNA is TGCAGTGCTCGACAGGGGAGGTCGGCCGAGCAGTACTTC. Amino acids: CSARQGRSAEQYF.

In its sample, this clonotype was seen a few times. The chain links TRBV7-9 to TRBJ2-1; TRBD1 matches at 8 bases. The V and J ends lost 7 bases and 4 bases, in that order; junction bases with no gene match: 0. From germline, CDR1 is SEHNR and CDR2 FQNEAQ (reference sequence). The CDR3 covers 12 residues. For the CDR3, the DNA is TGTGCCAGCAACAGGGGGTACAATGAGCAGTTCTTC. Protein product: CASNRGYNEQFF.

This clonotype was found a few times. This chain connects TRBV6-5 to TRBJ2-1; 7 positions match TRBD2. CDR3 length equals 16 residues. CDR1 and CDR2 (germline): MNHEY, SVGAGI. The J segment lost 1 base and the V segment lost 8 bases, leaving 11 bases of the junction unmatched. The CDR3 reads CASQKAAGVSYNEQFF. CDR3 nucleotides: TGTGCCAGCCAAAAGGCGGCGGGAGTGTCCTACAATGAGCAGTTCTTC.

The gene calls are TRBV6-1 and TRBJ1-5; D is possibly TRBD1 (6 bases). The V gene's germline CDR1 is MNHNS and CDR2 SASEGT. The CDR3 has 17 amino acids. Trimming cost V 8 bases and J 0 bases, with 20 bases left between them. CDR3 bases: TGTGCCAGCGCCCAAGGGGCGAACAGGGATAGCAATCAGCCCCAGCATTTT. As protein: CASAQGANRDSNQPQHF.

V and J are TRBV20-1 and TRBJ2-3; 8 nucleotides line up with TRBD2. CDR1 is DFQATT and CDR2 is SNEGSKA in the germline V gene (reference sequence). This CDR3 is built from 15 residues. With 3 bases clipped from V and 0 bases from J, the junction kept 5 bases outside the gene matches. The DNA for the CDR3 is TGCAGTGCTAGCCCGTCTAGCGGGAGCACAGATACGCAGTATTTT. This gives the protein CSASPSSGSTDTQYF.

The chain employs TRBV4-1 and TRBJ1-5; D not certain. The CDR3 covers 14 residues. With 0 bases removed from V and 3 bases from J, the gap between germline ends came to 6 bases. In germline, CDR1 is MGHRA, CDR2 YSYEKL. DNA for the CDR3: TGCGCCAGCAGCCAAGATGTCATCAATCAGCCCCAGCATTTT. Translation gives CASSQDVINQPQHF.

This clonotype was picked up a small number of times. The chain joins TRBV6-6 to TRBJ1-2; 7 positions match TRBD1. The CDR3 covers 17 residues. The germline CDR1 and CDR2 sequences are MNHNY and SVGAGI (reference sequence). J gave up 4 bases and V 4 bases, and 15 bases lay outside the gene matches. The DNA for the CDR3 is TGTGCCAGCAGTTCCCGGGACAGAATTCAAATGGGCTATGGCTACACCTTC. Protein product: CASSSRDRIQMGYGYTF.

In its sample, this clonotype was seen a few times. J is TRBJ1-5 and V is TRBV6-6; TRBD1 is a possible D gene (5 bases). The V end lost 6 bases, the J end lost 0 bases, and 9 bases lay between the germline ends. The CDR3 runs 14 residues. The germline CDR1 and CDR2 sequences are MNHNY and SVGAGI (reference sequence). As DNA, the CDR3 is TGTGCCAGCAGACGACAGAGTAGCAATCAGCCCCAGCATTTT. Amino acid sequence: CASRRQSSNQPQHF.

The DNA of the CDR3 is TGTGCCAGCAGCCAAGACGGACTAGCGGTTTACAATGAGCAGTTCTTC. This sequence encodes CASSQDGLAVYNEQFF. The chain employs TRBV11-2 and TRBJ2-1; 10 nucleotides match TRBD2. CDR3 length: 16 residues. CDR1 and CDR2 from the germline V gene are SGHAT and FQNNGV. V dropped 5 bases and J dropped 4; count of bases not matched to a gene: 8.

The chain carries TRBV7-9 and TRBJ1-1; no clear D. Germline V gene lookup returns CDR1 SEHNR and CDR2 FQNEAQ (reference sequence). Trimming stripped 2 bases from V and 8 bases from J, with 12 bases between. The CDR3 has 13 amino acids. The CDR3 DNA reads TGTGCCAGCAGCTTAACGTATCTGGCGGAAGCTTTCTTT. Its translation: CASSLTYLAEAFF.

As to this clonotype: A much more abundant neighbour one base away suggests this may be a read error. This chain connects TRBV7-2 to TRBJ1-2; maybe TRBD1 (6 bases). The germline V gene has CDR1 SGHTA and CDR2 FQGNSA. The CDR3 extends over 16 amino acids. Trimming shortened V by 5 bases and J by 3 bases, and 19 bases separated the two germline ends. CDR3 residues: CTSSPLGAGRDYGYTF. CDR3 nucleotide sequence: TGTACCAGCAGCCCCTTGGGGGCAGGGCGGGACTATGGCTACACCTTC.

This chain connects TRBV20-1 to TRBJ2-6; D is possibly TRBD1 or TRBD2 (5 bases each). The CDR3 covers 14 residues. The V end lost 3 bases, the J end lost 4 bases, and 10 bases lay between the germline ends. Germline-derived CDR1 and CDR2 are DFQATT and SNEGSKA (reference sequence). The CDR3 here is CSARRGAGANVLTF. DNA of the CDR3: TGCAGTGCTAGGAGGGGAGCGGGGGCCAACGTCCTGACTTTC.

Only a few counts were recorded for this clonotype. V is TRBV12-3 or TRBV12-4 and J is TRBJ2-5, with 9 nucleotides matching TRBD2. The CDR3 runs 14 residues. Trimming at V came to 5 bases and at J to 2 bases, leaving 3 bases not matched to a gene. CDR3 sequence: CASSRSGGQETQYF. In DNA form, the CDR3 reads TGTGCCAGCAGTCGAAGCGGGGGGCAAGAGACCCAGTACTTC.

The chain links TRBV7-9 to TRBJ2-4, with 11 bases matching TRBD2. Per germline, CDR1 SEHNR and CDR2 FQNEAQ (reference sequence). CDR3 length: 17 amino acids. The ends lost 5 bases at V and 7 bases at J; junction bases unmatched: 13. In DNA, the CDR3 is TGTGCCAGCAGCCTCGCCACTAGCGGGGGTAGTTGGAACATTCAGTACTTC. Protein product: CASSLATSGGSWNIQYF.

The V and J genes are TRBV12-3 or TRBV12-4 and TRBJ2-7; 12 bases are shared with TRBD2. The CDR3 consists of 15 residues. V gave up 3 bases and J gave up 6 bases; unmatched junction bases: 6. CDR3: CASSFSASGRGEQYF. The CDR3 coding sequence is TGTGCCAGCAGTTTTTCCGCTAGCGGGAGGGGCGAGCAGTACTTC.

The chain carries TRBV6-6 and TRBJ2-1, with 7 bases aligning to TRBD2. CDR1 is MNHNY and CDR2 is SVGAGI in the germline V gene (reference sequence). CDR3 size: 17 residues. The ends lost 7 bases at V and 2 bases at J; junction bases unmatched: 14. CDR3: CASTGLRRGIAYNEQFF. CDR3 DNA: TGTGCCAGCACGGGGCTTCGGCGGGGGATTGCCTACAATGAGCAGTTCTTC.

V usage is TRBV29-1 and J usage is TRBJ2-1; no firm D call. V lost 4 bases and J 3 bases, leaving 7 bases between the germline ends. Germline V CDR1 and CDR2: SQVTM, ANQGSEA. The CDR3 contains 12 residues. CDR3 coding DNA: TGCAGCGTTGGGCTGGGCTACAATGAGCAGTTCTTC. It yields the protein CSVGLGYNEQFF.